The 30 T cell receptor beta chains below come from one sample, sequenced in a study of blood T cells in healthy people across ages (dated by TCRdb to the mid-2010s). The library came from 5' RACE. The data were produced on an Illumina HiSeq 2500. A second about 6 to 11 cycle PCR used a sample-barcoded 5' primer and a J-beta primer mix. TCRdb cleaned the public reads at Q25 with fastp, built clones with MiXCR and kept in-frame beta chains. Identical CDR3 protein sequences are pooled into one entry, listed with their most common genes and DNA. The sample has 730,000 or so distinct CDR3 sequences on record, 43% of them singletons. The ten largest clones add up to roughly 19% of the sample. Sequencing was done on a sample of blood. The receptors derive from a woman aged 60-75 years in good health.

V usage is TRBV7-9 and J usage is TRBJ1-1; D not resolved. V dropped 6 bases and J dropped 9 bases, with 14 bases sitting between them. Germline V CDR1 and CDR2: SEHNR, FQNEAQ (reference sequence). CDR3 size: 12 residues. The CDR3 here is CASSVDHSKAFF. The CDR3 DNA reads TGTGCCAGCAGTGTAGACCACAGCAAAGCTTTCTTT.

J is TRBJ2-7 and V is TRBV7-9; D could derive from TRBD1 or TRBD2 (6 bases each). Trimming stripped 6 bases from V and 4 bases from J, with 16 bases between. The CDR3 is 14 amino acids. Germline V gives CDR1 SEHNR, CDR2 FQNEAQ (reference sequence). The CDR3 sequence: CASSLYGGEYEQYF. The CDR3 nucleotides are TGTGCCAGCAGTTTGTACGGGGGCGAATACGAGCAGTACTTC.

This clonotype was seen a few times. The V gene is TRBV20-1, the J gene TRBJ2-5; TRBD2 matches 14 bases. The J call may be mistaken, given a closer DNA end match to TRBJ2-7. Germline V CDR1 and CDR2: DFQATT, SNEGSKA (reference sequence). The CDR3 is 14 residues long. The CDR3 here is CSARGLAGAYEQYF. The CDR3 DNA reads TGCAGTGCTAGGGGACTAGCGGGAGCCTACGAGCAGTACTTC.

J is TRBJ2-1 and V is TRBV15; maybe TRBD1 (6 bases). The CDR3 has 15 amino acids. Germline V gene data show CDR1 as LNHNV and CDR2 as YYDKDF (reference sequence). V lost 0 bases and J 8 bases, leaving 14 bases between the germline ends. The CDR3 sequence: CATSRDRAGVDEQFF. CDR3 in DNA: TGTGCCACCAGCAGAGATCGCGCAGGGGTGGATGAGCAGTTCTTC.

This clonotype was recorded at least ten times. This chain uses TRBV29-1 with TRBJ2-7; D gene ambiguous. Germline V lookup: CDR1 SQVTM, CDR2 ANQGSEA. The CDR3 extends over 12 amino acids. Trimming pared 4 bases from V and 2 bases from J, leaving 9 bases between. CDR3: CSVVVSTYEQYF. DNA of the CDR3: TGCAGCGTTGTTGTGAGCACCTACGAGCAGTACTTC.

This clonotype showed up just a few times. The genes are TRBV20-1 and TRBJ1-2; D call uncertain. CDR1 and CDR2 from the germline V gene are DFQATT and SNEGSKA (reference sequence). Between the trimmed V and J ends, which lost 2 bases and 10 bases, there was a span of 11 bases. The CDR3 covers 11 residues. In nucleotides, the CDR3 is TGCAGTGCTAGAACGGATGGGGTCTACACCTTC. It specifies CSARTDGVYTF.

V and J are TRBV27 and TRBJ2-1; TRBD2 might be the D (5 bases). Trimming stripped 6 bases from V and 1 base from J, with 13 bases between. The CDR3 is made up of 15 amino acids. Per germline, CDR1 MNHEY and CDR2 SMNVEV (reference sequence). As DNA, the CDR3 is TGTGCCAGCAGGGAGGACCTTTCTTCCTACAATGAGCAGTTCTTC. It encodes CASREDLSSYNEQFF.

The chain joins TRBV12-3 or TRBV12-4 to TRBJ2-3; D gene uncertain. Trimming left V 6 bases short and J 5 bases short, with 9 bases between. The CDR3 covers 12 residues. For the CDR3, the DNA is TGTGCCAGCAGCTCGCTGGGAGATACGCAGTATTTT. Translated: CASSSLGDTQYF.

The chain couples TRBV12-3 or TRBV12-4 to TRBJ2-7; D unclear. Trimming left V 1 base short and J 1 base short, with 8 bases between. The CDR3 is made up of 14 amino acids. CDR3 bases: TGTGCCAGCAGTTTAGGAGAGCTTTCCTACGAGCAGTACTTC. Protein: CASSLGELSYEQYF.

V gene TRBV20-1 combines with J gene TRBJ1-6; 10 bases match TRBD1. This CDR3 comprises 15 residues. Germline V lookup: CDR1 DFQATT, CDR2 SNEGSKA (reference sequence). V trimming: 5 bases; J trimming: 7 bases; junction bases outside the gene matches: 8. This CDR3 is CSAPARDRGNSPLHF. As DNA, the CDR3 is TGCAGTGCTCCCGCCCGGGACAGGGGCAATTCACCCCTCCACTTT.

The CDR3, as DNA: TGTGCCAGCAGCCAGCGACTAGCCCGTGAGACCCAGTACTTC. Translating gives CASSQRLARETQYF. The chain is built from TRBV14 and TRBJ2-5, with TRBD2 matching 7 bases. The V gene end was trimmed by 3 bases and the J gene end by 5 bases; junction bases not matched to a gene: 6. Germline V lookup: CDR1 SGHDN, CDR2 FVKESK. This CDR3 region has 14 residues.

This clonotype was seen only once. The CDR3 DNA reads as TGTGCCATCAGGGACCTCAATTCACCCCTCCACTTT. Translated, it gives CAIRDLNSPLHF. The gene calls are TRBV10-3 and TRBJ1-6; D remains unclear. This CDR3 is 12 amino acids long. The V and J ends lost 6 bases and 7 bases respectively, with 7 bases between them. Germline-derived CDR1 and CDR2 are ENHRY and SYGVKD.

In its sample, this clonotype was seen a few times. The chain combines TRBV7-2 with TRBJ1-5; no clear D. Germline V CDR1 and CDR2: SGHTA, FQGNSA. The CDR3 spans 15 residues. V shed 0 bases and J shed 3 bases, with 9 bases lying between them. The DNA of the CDR3 is TGTGCCAGCAGCTTAGCGGGATACGACAATCAGCCCCAGCATTTT. Translation gives CASSLAGYDNQPQHF.

V gene TRBV28 combines with J gene TRBJ2-5; 8 bases are a match to TRBD2. The J call may be incorrect, as the DNA end agrees better with TRBJ2-7. In germline, CDR1 is MDHEN, CDR2 SYDVKM. CDR3 length: 14 residues. Here the CDR3 reads CASTTLGGANEQYF. CDR3 DNA sequence: TGTGCCAGCACCACACTCGGGGGGGCAAACGAGCAGTACTTC.

For this clonotype: One base away lies a much larger clone, so this may be a sequencing read error. The chain couples TRBV29-1 to TRBJ2-5; perhaps TRBD2 as D (6 bases). This CDR3 comprises 14 residues. With 5 bases removed from V and 7 bases from J, the gap between germline ends came to 20 bases. Germline assignment: CDR1 SQVTM and CDR2 ANQGSEA. CDR3 sequence (DNA): TGCAGCGTTAAGGGAACGGGGCAGGGAGGGACCCAGTACTTC. Amino acid sequence: CSVKGTGQGGTQYF.

This clonotype was seen ten or more times. The V call is TRBV10-3, the J call TRBJ2-7; a weak D match, TRBD2 (5 bases). Germline V gene data show CDR1 as ENHRY and CDR2 as SYGVKD. V was pared by 11 bases and J by 4 bases, with 21 bases between. The CDR3 runs to 14 residues. CDR3 loop: CAATPGKYSYEQYF. DNA of the CDR3: TGTGCCGCAACACCCGGGAAGTACTCTTACGAGCAGTACTTC.

This clonotype showed up just a few times. This chain joins TRBV27 and TRBJ2-3; D gene uncertain. The CDR3 runs 13 residues. Trimming stripped 1 base from V and 4 bases from J, with 6 bases between. In germline, CDR1 is MNHEY, CDR2 SMNVEV (reference sequence). The CDR3 nucleotides are TGTGCCAGCAGTTTATACGGGCCAGATACGCAGTATTTT. Amino acid sequence: CASSLYGPDTQYF.

The chain is built from TRBV18 and TRBJ1-1, with 8 bases fitting TRBD1. Germline trimming cut 5 bases from V and 1 base from J; bases unmatched to any gene: 6. Germline V CDR1 and CDR2: KGHSH, LQKENI. This CDR3 spans 15 amino acids. The CDR3 bases are TGTGCCAGCTCAGCTATTGGGACAGGGAACACTGAAGCTTTCTTT. Protein product: CASSAIGTGNTEAFF.

This clonotype occurred many times. The V and J genes are TRBV7-2 and TRBJ2-7, with D maybe TRBD2 (5 bases). The V gene lost 8 bases and the J gene lost 2 bases, with 19 bases spanning the gap. The germline gives CDR1 SGHTA, CDR2 FQGNSA. The CDR3 has 15 amino acids. Here the CDR3 reads CASRKGTTGTYEQYF. Here the CDR3 DNA reads TGTGCCAGCCGAAAGGGTACCACGGGGACCTACGAGCAGTACTTC.

Comments on this clonotype: A much larger clone is a single base away; this may be a read error. The rearrangement links TRBV4-3 to TRBJ2-1; TRBD2 aligns across 9 bases. This CDR3 has 16 residues. CDR1 is LGHNA, CDR2 YSLEER, per germline. CDR3 nucleotides: TGCGCCAGCAGCCAGGATAGCGGGGGAGGCCACAATGGGCAGTTCTTC. Protein sequence: CASSQDSGGGHNGQFF.

The chain carries TRBV7-9 and TRBJ1-1; D not resolved. V was trimmed by 1 base and J by 4 bases, leaving 10 bases between them. The CDR3 runs to 14 residues. Germline CDR1 reads SEHNR; CDR2 reads FQNEAQ (reference sequence). The DNA for the CDR3 is TGTGCCAGCAGCTTAGGGGTGGGTCCCACTGAAGCTTTCTTT. Amino acid sequence: CASSLGVGPTEAFF.

This clonotype was observed many times. The chain joins TRBV7-3 to TRBJ2-7; 11 nucleotides line up with TRBD1. Trimming at V came to 3 bases and at J to 3 bases, leaving 4 bases not matched to a gene. Germline CDR1 is SGHTA and CDR2 is FQGTGA. The CDR3 extends over 15 amino acids. CDR3 loop: CASSLYGTGGYEQYF. Here the CDR3 DNA reads TGTGCCAGCAGCTTGTATGGGACAGGGGGCTACGAGCAGTACTTC.

This clonotype has more than one count but fewer than ten. This sequence joins TRBV24-1 and TRBJ2-3, with D perhaps matching TRBD2 (6 bases). Germline CDR1 KGHDR, CDR2 SFDVKD. V lost 5 bases and J 0 bases, leaving 8 bases between the germline ends. This CDR3 is built from 14 residues. CDR3 region: CATSAAGSTDTQYF. The CDR3 DNA is TGTGCCACCAGTGCGGCGGGGAGCACAGATACGCAGTATTTT.

This clonotype showed up just a few times. The V and J genes are TRBV27 and TRBJ2-1, with 9 bases lining up with TRBD1. The ends lost 5 bases at V and 4 bases at J; junction bases unmatched: 6. Per the germline V gene, CDR1 is MNHEY and CDR2 is SMNVEV (reference sequence). The CDR3 has 15 residues. As DNA, the CDR3 is TGTGCCAGCAGTCGCTCCGGGACAGGGTACAATGAGCAGTTCTTC. Translated: CASSRSGTGYNEQFF.

This clonotype was observed at least ten times. V is TRBV5-6 and J is TRBJ2-3; the match to TRBD2 covers 8 bases. Germline CDR1 SGHDT, CDR2 YYEEEE. CDR3 length equals 17 residues. With V trimmed by 4 bases and J by 0 bases, 10 bases remained unmatched. CDR3 sequence (DNA): TGTGCCAGCAGCAGAGGTGCTAGCGGGCTTAGCACAGATACGCAGTATTTT. Protein product: CASSRGASGLSTDTQYF.

V is TRBV6-5 and J is TRBJ2-5; no firm D call. Germline V CDR1 and CDR2: MNHEY, SVGAGI. V was cut by 6 bases and J by 3 bases, with 14 bases left in between. This CDR3 spans 14 amino acids. In DNA, the CDR3 is TGTGCCAGCAGCGATAGCTGGGCAAAAGAGACCCAGTACTTC. This translates into CASSDSWAKETQYF.

A word on this clonotype: A much larger clone is a single base away; this may be a read error. Because it lacks the conserved phenylalanine or tryptophan at the end, this CDR3 is likely a read error. This rearrangement joins TRBV12-3 or TRBV12-4 to TRBJ2-1; 9 positions match TRBD2. This CDR3 is 14 amino acids long. J lost 7 bases, V lost 7 bases, and 8 bases had no gene match. The CDR3 region is CASIPGTSRNEQFL. In DNA, the CDR3 is TGTGCCAGCATTCCCGGGACTAGCAGGAATGAGCAGTTCTTA.

This clonotype has more than one count but fewer than ten. This chain uses TRBV27 with TRBJ2-7; D gene unclear. CDR1 is MNHEY and CDR2 is SMNVEV in the germline V gene (reference sequence). The CDR3 has 15 residues. V was cut by 0 bases and J by 3 bases, with 12 bases left in between. CDR3 protein: CASSLSLPPNYEQYF. The CDR3 DNA reads TGTGCCAGCAGTTTATCTCTCCCCCCGAACTACGAGCAGTACTTC.

This sequence joins TRBV24-1 and TRBJ2-6; the D is unclear. CDR3 size: 16 residues. Germline-derived CDR1 and CDR2 are KGHDR and SFDVKD. Trimming took 3 bases from V and 4 from J, leaving 12 bases between them. The CDR3 reads CATSDPTPGGANVLTF. The CDR3 nucleotides read TGTGCCACCAGTGATCCTACCCCTGGAGGGGCCAACGTCCTGACTTTC.

The chain recombines TRBV28 with TRBJ2-3; TRBD2 agrees at 8 bases. Germline CDR1 reads MDHEN; CDR2 reads SYDVKM. This CDR3 is built from 15 residues. Trimming cost V 5 bases and J 2 bases; bases outside gene matches: 6. As DNA, the CDR3 is TGTGCCAGCAGTACACTTAGCGGGAACACAGATACGCAGTATTTT. Protein product: CASSTLSGNTDTQYF.